In its sample, the clone carrying this T cell receptor beta chain was seen once. Its antigen remains unknown. Measured with immunoSEQ multiplex PCR; TCRdb has only the in-frame clones, and not every one. The data hold nearly 30,000 clones, with about three quarters observed a single time. Germline assignment: CDR1 SGDLS and CDR2 YYNGEE. V gave up 4 bases and J gave up 5 bases; unmatched junction bases: 4. The CDR3 runs 14 residues. The sample originates from a study of regulatory dendritic cells for organ transplantation. Overall study findings and caveats: Resting memory CD8+ T cells held the most alloreactive clonotypes.

The material sequenced was memory CD4+ T cells from blood. Subset denoted: CD45RO+ memory T cells. The sequence was collected from a human donor in good health. The gene calls are TRBV9 and TRBJ2-7; 12 nucleotides agree with TRBD2. CDR3 sequence reads: CASSSTSGSHEQYF. CDR3 in DNA: TGTGCCAGCAGCTCGACTAGCGGGAGCCACGAGCAGTACTTC. The entire variable domain, with the rest obtained from reference TRBV9 and TRBJ2-7, is as follows: DSGVTQTPKHLITATGQRVTLRCSPRSGDLSVYWYQQSLDQGLQFLIQYYNGEERAKGNILERFSAQQFPDLHSELNLSSLELGDSALYFCASSSTSGSHEQYFGPGTRLTVT.